This TCR beta chain was documented in a study of blood T cell repertoires in COVID-19. As for the study in general: Researchers got acute and convalescent COVID-19 samples from the United States, Italy and Spain. PBMCs, B-cell-depleted T cells, or T cells provided the cDNA or gDNA that made up the material.

Original handling: Amplified reference gene primers provided the basis for estimating nucleated cell counts. Only in-frame clones appear in the TCRdb table, and some are missing; sequencing was by immunoSEQ multiplex PCR. Clone size and V and J calls were adopted from that table, with D and trimming inferred from the DNA. The table has around 200,000 clones, about nine tenths seen once. V shed 3 bases, J shed 4 bases, and the junction held 4 bases outside the gene matches. CDR3 length: 14 residues. Germline V lookup: CDR1 MNHEY, CDR2 SMNVEV (reference sequence). The chain carries TRBV27 and TRBJ2-7; 9 positions agree with TRBD1. This TCR was recovered from a woman in her forties or fifties with acute or convalescent COVID-19. Sequenced: peripheral blood. CDR3 nucleotide sequence: TGTGCCAGCAGTTTGGGGACAGGGAAGTACGAGCAGTACTTC. Its translation: CASSLGTGKYEQYF.